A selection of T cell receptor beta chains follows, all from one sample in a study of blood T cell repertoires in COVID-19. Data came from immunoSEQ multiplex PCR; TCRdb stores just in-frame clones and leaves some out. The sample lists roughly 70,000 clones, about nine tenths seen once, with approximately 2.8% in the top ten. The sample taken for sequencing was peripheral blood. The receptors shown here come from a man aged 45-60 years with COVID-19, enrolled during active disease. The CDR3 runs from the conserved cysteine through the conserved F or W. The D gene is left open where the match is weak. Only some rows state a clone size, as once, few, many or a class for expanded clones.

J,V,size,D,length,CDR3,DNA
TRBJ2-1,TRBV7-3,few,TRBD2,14,CASSLTEAGREQFF,TGTGCCAGCAGCTTAACAGAAGCGGGGAGAGAGCAGTTCTTC
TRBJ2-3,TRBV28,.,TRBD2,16,CASSFLPSGLTNTQYF,TGTGCCAGCAGTTTTTTACCTAGCGGACTGACGAATACGCAGTATTTT
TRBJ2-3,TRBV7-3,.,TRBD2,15,CASSFKREGTDTQYF,TGTGCCAGCAGCTTCAAGCGGGAGGGCACAGATACGCAGTATTTT
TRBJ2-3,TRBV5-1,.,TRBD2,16,CASSLEGGRAPDTQYF,TGCGCCAGCAGCTTGGAGGGCGGGAGGGCTCCAGATACGCAGTATTTT
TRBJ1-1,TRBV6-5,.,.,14,CASRPARENTEAFF,TGTGCCAGCAGACCAGCCAGGGAGAACACTGAAGCTTTCTTT
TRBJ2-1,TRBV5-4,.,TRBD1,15,CASSSGTDFYNEQFF,TGTGCCAGCAGCTCCGGGACAGACTTCTACAATGAGCAGTTCTTC
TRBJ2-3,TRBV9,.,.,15,CASSPQGSGRDTQYF,TGTGCCAGCAGCCCGCAGGGCTCCGGACGGGATACGCAGTATTTT
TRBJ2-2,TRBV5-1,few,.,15,CASTHRDTNTGELFF,TGCGCCAGCACGCACCGGGACACTAACACCGGGGAGCTGTTTTTT
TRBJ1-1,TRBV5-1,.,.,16,CASSWGRGSPGAEAFF,TGCGCCAGCAGCTGGGGACGTGGCTCCCCAGGGGCTGAAGCTTTCTTT
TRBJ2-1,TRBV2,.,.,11,CASSTYNEQFF,TGTGCCAGCTCTACCTACAATGAGCAGTTCTTC
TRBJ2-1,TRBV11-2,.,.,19,CASSFYPSEAPSSYNEQFF,TGTGCCAGCAGCTTTTACCCGTCTGAAGCGCCAAGCTCCTACAATGAGCAGTTCTTC
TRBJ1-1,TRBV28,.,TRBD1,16,CASSLLGTASNTEAFF,TGTGCCAGCAGTTTACTGGGGACAGCATCAAACACTGAAGCTTTCTTT
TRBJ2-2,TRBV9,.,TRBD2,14,CARAGGQHTGELFF,TGTGCCAGAGCGGGAGGGCAGCACACCGGGGAGCTGTTTTTT
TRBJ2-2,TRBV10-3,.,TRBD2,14,CAISSASGTRYPFF,TGTGCCATCAGTTCGGCTAGCGGGACCCGGTACCCGTTTTTT
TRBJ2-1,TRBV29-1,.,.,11,CSLLVLNEQFF,TGCAGCCTATTAGTTCTCAATGAGCAGTTCTTC
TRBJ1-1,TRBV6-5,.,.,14,CASSPQGSSTEAFF,TGTGCCAGCAGTCCGCAGGGGAGTAGCACTGAAGCTTTCTTT
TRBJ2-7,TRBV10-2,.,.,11,CASSGAYEQYF,TGCGCCAGCAGCGGGGCCTACGAGCAGTACTTC
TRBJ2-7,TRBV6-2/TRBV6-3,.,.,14,CASSWGLKTYEQYF,TGTGCCAGCAGTTGGGGACTGAAGACCTACGAGCAGTACTTC
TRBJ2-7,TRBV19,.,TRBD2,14,CASSRAGGPYEQYF,TGTGCCAGTAGCAGAGCGGGAGGACCCTACGAGCAGTACTTC
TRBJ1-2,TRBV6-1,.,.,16,CASSEFRFGANYGYTF,TGTGCCAGCAGTGAATTCCGGTTCGGAGCTAACTATGGCTACACCTTC
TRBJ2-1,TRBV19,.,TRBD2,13,CASRSGVYNEQFF,TGTGCCAGTAGGAGCGGGGTATACAATGAGCAGTTCTTC
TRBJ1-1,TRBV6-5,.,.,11,CASSSPSVAFF,TGTGCCAGCAGTTCCCCATCGGTTGCTTTCTTT
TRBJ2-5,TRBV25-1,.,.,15,CASTESGRGVETQYF,TGTGCCAGCACCGAATCGGGCAGGGGGGTAGAGACCCAGTACTTC
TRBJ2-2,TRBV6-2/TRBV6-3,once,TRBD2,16,CASSYSRTSPFRELFF,TGTGCCAGCAGTTACTCGAGGACTAGTCCCTTTAGGGAGCTGTTTTTT
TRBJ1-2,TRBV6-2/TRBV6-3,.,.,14,CASSSPTGVHGYTF,TGTGCCAGCAGTTCCCCTACAGGAGTTCATGGCTACACCTTC
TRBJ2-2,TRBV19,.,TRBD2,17,CASSPRGGPRSGGELFF,TGTGCCAGTAGTCCTCGGGGAGGGCCCCGGAGCGGCGGGGAGCTGTTTTTT
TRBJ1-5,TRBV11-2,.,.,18,CASSLGGGQGLSNQPQHF,TGTGCCAGCAGCTTAGGGGGGGGGCAGGGGCTTAGCAATCAGCCCCAGCATTTT
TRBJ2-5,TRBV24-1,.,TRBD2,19,CATSDAGGASGRGAETQYF,TGTGCCACCAGTGACGCGGGGGGGGCTAGCGGGAGAGGGGCAGAGACCCAGTACTTC
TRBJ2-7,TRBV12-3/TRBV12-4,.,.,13,CASSLGRAYEQYF,TGTGCCAGCAGTTTAGGGAGGGCGTACGAGCAGTACTTC
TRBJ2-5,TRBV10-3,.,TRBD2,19,CAISHRLAGGPEGLETQYF,TGTGCCATCAGCCACAGACTAGCGGGAGGGCCTGAGGGTTTAGAGACCCAGTACTTC
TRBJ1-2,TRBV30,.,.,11,CAWDNNYGYTF,TGTGCCTGGGACAATAACTATGGCTACACCTTC
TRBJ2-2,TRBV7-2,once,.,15,CASSLEGRAAGELFF,TGTGCCAGCAGCTTAGAAGGCAGGGCGGCCGGGGAGCTGTTTTTT
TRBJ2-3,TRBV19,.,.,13,CASSMAQGDTQYF,TGTGCCAGTAGTATGGCACAGGGAGATACGCAGTATTTT
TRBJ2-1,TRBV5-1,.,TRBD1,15,CASSSGQGGYNEQFF,TGCGCCAGCAGCTCGGGACAGGGTGGTTACAATGAGCAGTTCTTC
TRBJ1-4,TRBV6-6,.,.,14,CASSLGATNEKLFF,TGTGCCAGCAGTTTAGGGGCAACTAATGAAAAACTGTTTTTT
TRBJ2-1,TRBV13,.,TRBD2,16,CASSTKAGTSSNEQFF,TGTGCCAGCAGCACCAAAGCGGGAACCTCTTCCAATGAGCAGTTCTTC
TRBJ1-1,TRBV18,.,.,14,CASSRITGNTEAFF,TGTGCCAGCTCACGAATAACAGGGAACACTGAAGCTTTCTTT
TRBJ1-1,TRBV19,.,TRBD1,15,CASSIIAGGGTEAFF,TGTGCCAGTAGTATTATTGCAGGGGGCGGGACTGAAGCTTTCTTT
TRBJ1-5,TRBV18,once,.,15,CASSPGGFENQPQHF,TGTGCCAGCTCACCTGGGGGGTTTGAGAATCAGCCCCAGCATTTT